This T cell receptor beta chain was sequenced during a study of blood T cell repertoires in COVID-19. As for the study in general: Nucleic acid was either cDNA or gDNA, and it came from T cells, B-cell-depleted T cells, or PBMCs.

Authors' methods: Estimates of nucleated cell counts were drawn from the amplification of reference gene primers. TCRdb's table, derived via immunoSEQ multiplex PCR, lists solely in-frame clones and lacks some. That table supplies the V and J calls and clone size; D and trimming were determined from the DNA. The table lists 150,000 or so clones, approximately 91% of them singletons. The germline V and J ends were trimmed by 4 bases and 4 bases, with 12 bases remaining between them. The CDR3 length is 15 residues. Germline CDR1 is SGDLS and CDR2 is YYNGEE. Specimen: peripheral blood. This receptor was taken from a man between 18 and 35 years old with acute or convalescent COVID-19. The chain recombines TRBV9 with TRBJ1-6, with D tentatively TRBD1 (5 bases). The CDR3 nucleotides read TGTGCCAGCAGCCCGACAGCGTCTTATAATTCACCCCTCCACTTT. This translates into CASSPTASYNSPLHF.